This record covers a single T cell receptor (beta chain). The antigen is not known. This specimen comes from a study of radiotherapy plus CTLA-4 blockade in lung cancer. Study background: Disease control reached approximately 29%, with objective responses in 15% to 20%.

Data came from immunoSEQ multiplex PCR; TCRdb stores just in-frame clones and leaves some out. This table holds roughly 98,000 clones, more than 75% found once. Whole-study findings and limits: Early clonal dynamics of blood T cells, together with interferon-beta, were reported as the best response predictor. Researchers report tumor-derived TCR clones expanding in blood after radiotherapy plus ipilimumab.

In germline, CDR1 is SGHRS, CDR2 YFSETQ. V was pared by 2 bases and J by 5 bases, with 6 bases of the junction left unmatched. The CDR3 has 14 residues. The sequencing used peripheral blood, collected from a patient treated with radiotherapy plus ipilimumab. This clonotype was sampled from a human donor with non-small cell lung cancer who had a partial response to radiotherapy plus ipilimumab. The rearrangement links TRBV5-1 to TRBJ2-7; TRBD1 matches at 8 bases. CDR3 nucleotide sequence: TGCGCCAGCAGCTTCGGACAGGGAGGAAACGAGCAGTACTTC. The encoded protein is CASSFGQGGNEQYF.